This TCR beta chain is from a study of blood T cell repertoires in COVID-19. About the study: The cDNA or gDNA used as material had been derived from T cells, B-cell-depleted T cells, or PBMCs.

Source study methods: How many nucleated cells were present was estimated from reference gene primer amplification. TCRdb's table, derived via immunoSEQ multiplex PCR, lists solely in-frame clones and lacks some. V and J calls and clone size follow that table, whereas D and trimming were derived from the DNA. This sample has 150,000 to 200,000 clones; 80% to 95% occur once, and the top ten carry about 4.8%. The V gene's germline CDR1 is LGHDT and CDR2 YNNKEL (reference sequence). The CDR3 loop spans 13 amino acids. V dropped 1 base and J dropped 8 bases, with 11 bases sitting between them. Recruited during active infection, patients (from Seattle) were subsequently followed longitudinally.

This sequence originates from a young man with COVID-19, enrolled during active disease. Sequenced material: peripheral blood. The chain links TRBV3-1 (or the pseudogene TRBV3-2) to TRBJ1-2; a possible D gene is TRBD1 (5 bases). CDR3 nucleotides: TGTGCCAGCAGCCAAGTTGGAGCAGGGGGCTACACCTTC. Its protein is CASSQVGAGGYTF.